The sample holds a few counts of the clone carrying this TCR beta chain. Its antigen is not known. This specimen belongs to a study of post-analysis software for immune sequencing data. Overall study findings and caveats: Higher frequency in patients than in controls was seen for about five TRBV segments, with TRBV5-6, TRBV5-1 and TRBV20-1 among them.

The CDR3 runs 15 residues. Germline values: CDR1 DFQATT, CDR2 SNEGSKA (reference sequence). V lost 3 bases, J lost 4 bases, and 4 bases stayed unmatched. Included in the TCR beta cDNA libraries were unique molecular identifiers. TCRdb reanalysed the PCR reads using MiXCR and keeps one entry per CDR3 protein. This sample has hundreds of thousands of distinct CDR3 sequences, with under 70% found just once. The chain links TRBV20-1 to TRBJ1-6; 9 bases are a match to TRBD1. This TCR came from a girl under 18 with multiple sclerosis. The sample consisted of blood. The CDR3 coding sequence is TGCAGTGCTAGTAGCGACAGGGGGTATAATTCACCCCTCCACTTT. This sequence encodes CSASSDRGYNSPLHF.